Reported below is one T cell receptor beta chain. CDR3 length equals 13 residues. V gave up 4 bases and J gave up 8 bases; unmatched junction bases: 4. Germline CDR1 reads ENHRY; CDR2 reads SYGVKD. These data belong to a study of blood T cell repertoires in COVID-19. In the original workflow: Estimation of nucleated cell counts was performed using reference gene primer amplification. Assay: immunoSEQ multiplex PCR; the TCRdb copy retains only in-frame clones and omits some. D and trimming were read from the DNA, whereas the V and J calls and clone size are those reported in that table. Of about 230,000 clones in the sample, roughly nine tenths are singletons; the top ten hold less than 4%. Which cohort a participant joined came from the clinical history participants gave.

The sample was PBMCs or T cells enriched from blood (not recorded which). The receptor was derived from a woman in her twenties or thirties with acute COVID-19. The rearrangement joins TRBV10-3 to TRBJ2-1; 8 nucleotides line up with TRBD2. CDR3 DNA: TGTGCCATCAGTGGCAGCGGGGGCGATGAGCAGTTCTTC. Protein: CAISGSGGDEQFF.